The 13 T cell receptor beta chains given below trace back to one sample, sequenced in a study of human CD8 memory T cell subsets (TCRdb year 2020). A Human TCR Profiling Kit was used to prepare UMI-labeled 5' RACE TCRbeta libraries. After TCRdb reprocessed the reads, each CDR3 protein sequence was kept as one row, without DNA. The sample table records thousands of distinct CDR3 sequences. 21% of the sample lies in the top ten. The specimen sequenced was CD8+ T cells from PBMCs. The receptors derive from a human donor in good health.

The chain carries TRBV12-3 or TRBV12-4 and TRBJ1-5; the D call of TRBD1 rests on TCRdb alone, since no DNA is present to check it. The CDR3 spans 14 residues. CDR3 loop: CASSLDRGYQPQHF.

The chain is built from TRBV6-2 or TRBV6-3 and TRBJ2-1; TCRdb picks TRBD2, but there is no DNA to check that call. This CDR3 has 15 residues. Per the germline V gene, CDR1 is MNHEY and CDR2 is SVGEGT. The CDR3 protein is CASSSGTSSYNEQFF.

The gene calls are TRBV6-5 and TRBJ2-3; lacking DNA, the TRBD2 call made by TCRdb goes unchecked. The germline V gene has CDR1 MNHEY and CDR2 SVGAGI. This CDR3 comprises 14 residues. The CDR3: CASSYSTSADTQYF.

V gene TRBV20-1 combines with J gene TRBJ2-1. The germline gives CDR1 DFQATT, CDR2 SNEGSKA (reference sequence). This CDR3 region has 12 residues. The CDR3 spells CSANWLDYEQFF.

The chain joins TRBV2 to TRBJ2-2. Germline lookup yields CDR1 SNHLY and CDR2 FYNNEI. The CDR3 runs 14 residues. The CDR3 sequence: CASILGSYTGELFF.

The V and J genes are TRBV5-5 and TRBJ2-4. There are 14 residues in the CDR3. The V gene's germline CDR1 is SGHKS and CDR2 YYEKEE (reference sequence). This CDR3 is CASGDSLAKNIQYF. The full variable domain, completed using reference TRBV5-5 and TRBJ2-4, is DAGVTQSPTHLIKTRGQQVTLRCSPISGHKSVSWYQQVLGQGPQFIFQYYEKEERGRGNFPDRFSARQFPNYSSELNVNALLLGDSALYLCASGDSLAKNIQYFGAGTRLSVL.

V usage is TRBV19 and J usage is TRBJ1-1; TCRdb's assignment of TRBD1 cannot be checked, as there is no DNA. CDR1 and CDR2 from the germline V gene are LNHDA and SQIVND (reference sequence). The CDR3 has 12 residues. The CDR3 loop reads CASRDGAAEAFF. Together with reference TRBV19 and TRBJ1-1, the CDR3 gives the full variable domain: DGGITQSPKYLFRKEGQNVTLSCEQNLNHDAMYWYRQDPGQGLRLIYYSQIVNDFQKGDIAEGYSVSREKKESFPLTVTSAQKNPTAFYLCASRDGAAEAFFGQGTRLTVV.

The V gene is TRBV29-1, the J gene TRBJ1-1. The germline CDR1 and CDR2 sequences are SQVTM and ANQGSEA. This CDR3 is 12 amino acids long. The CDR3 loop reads CSFRTGTPEAFF.

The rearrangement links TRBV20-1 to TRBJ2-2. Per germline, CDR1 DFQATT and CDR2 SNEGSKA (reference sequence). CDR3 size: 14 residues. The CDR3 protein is CSARELTHTGELFF.

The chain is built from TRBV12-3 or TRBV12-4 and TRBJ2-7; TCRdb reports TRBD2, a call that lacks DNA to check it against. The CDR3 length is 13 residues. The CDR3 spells CASSLGLQGEQYF.

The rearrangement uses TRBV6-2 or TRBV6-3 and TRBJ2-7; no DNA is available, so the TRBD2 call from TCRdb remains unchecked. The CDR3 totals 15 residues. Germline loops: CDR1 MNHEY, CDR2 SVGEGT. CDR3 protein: CASSPGVAAQYEQYF.

This CDR3 reads CASSPLLADLFYEQYF. The rearrangement uses TRBV12-3 or TRBV12-4 and TRBJ2-7; the D gene TCRdb calls, TRBD2, cannot be checked with no DNA. The CDR3 covers 16 residues.

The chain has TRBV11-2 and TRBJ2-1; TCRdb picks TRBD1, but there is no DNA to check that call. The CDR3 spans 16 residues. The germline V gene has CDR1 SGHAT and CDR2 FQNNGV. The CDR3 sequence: CASSLVQGGSYNEQFF.